This T cell receptor (beta chain) comes out of a study of shared clonotypes between healthy human individuals. Only in-frame clones appear in the TCRdb table, and some are missing; sequencing was by immunoSEQ multiplex PCR. The data hold about 1.5 million clones, with approximately 98% observed a single time. This CDR3 spans 15 amino acids. CDR1 is SSHAT, CDR2 FNYEAQ, per germline (reference sequence). In the case of this clone: The junction differs from germline at one of its ends, possibly a read error. This CDR3 is also generated by other DNA sequences in the sample.

This chain connects TRBV7-7 to TRBJ2-5, with TRBD2 matching 9 bases. The sequence was collected from a man aged 25-40 years in good health. The specimen was naive CD4+ T cells sorted from blood. The subset here: CD45RA+ positively selected. The CDR3 here is CASSLGLAGKETQYF. CDR3 nucleotides: TGTGCTAGCAGCTTAGGTCTAGCGGGGAAAGAGACCCAGTACTTC.